Only a few counts were recorded for the clone carrying this T cell receptor beta chain. Antigen specificity is unknown. Germline V gives CDR1 MDHEN, CDR2 SYDVKM. This CDR3 has 12 amino acids. Trimming left V 6 bases short and J 3 bases short, with 7 bases between. The sample belongs to a study of T-cell reconstitution after alpha-beta-depleted transplantation in children. Overall study results and limits: It was newly produced T cells that mostly accounted for T-cell counts and diversity one year after transplant. Expanded clones from the graft, numbering several hundred, reportedly supplied alpha-beta T cells about two months after transplant. Some patients showed high day-60 TCRbeta diversity, which derived from surviving recipient T cells and thymic progenitors.

As it was prepared, the TCRbeta library received unique molecular identifiers. TCRdb re-derived calls from the PCR reads in MiXCR, one entry per CDR3 protein. Of a few hundred thousand distinct CDR3 sequences listed, roughly 11% are singletons. The chain has TRBV28 and TRBJ2-3; possibly TRBD1 for D (5 bases). The source was peripheral blood, collected 180 days after TCRalphabeta/CD19-depleted stem cell transplant. This clonotype was sampled from a male patient aged 2-15 years who had a stem cell transplant for chronic granulomatous disease, so the T cells may come from the graft donor. CDR3 in DNA: TGTGCCAGCAGCAGGGTGACAGATACGCAGTATTTT. Its protein product is CASSRVTDTQYF.